This TCR beta chain was identified during a study of control samples from healthy donors and cancer patients. Method: immunoSEQ multiplex PCR; TCRdb's copy keeps in-frame clones and lacks some. The sample holds 75,000 to 95,000 clones, more than 85% seen once. CDR3 length: 14 residues. The germline V gene has CDR1 SEHNR and CDR2 FQNEAQ (reference sequence). V lost 5 bases and J lost 2; bases outside the gene matches: 2. The V gene is TRBV7-9, the J gene TRBJ1-3; 8 bases agree with TRBD1. The sequencing input was blood. The clonotype originates from a young woman in good health. The CDR3, as DNA: TGTGCCAGCAGCCCACAGGGGGCTGGAAACACCATATATTTT. As protein: CASSPQGAGNTIYF.